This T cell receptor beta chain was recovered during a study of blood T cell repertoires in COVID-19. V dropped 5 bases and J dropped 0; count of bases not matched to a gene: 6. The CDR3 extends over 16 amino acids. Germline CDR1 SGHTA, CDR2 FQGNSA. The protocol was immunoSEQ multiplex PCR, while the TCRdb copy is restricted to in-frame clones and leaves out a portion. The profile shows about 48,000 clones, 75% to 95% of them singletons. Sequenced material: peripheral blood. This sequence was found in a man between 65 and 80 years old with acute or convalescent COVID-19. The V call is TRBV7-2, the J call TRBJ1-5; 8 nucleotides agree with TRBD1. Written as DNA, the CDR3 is TGTGCCAGCAGCGGGGGGACAGGCGATAGCAATCAGCCCCAGCATTTT. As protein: CASSGGTGDSNQPQHF.